One TCR beta chain is described in this entry. The record originates from a study of control samples from healthy donors and cancer patients. Sequenced by immunoSEQ multiplex PCR; TCRdb stores in-frame clones only, minus some. The profile covers approximately 80,000 clones, with nearly 90% appearing a single time and 5.7% taken by the ten largest. Per germline, CDR1 SGHKS and CDR2 YYEKEE (reference sequence). V lost 4 bases, J lost 0 bases, and 23 bases lay in between. This CDR3 comprises 18 residues. This chain joins TRBV5-5 and TRBJ2-7; D possibly corresponds to TRBD2 (6 bases). This sequence originates from a woman aged 50 to 60 in good health. Material for sequencing was blood. The CDR3 is CASSLGPPAGPSSYEQYF. CDR3 nucleotide sequence: TGTGCCAGCAGCCTGGGCCCCCCTGCGGGACCTAGCTCCTACGAGCAGTACTTC.